A single sample gave rise to the 12 T cell receptor beta chains below, sequenced in a study of regulatory T cells in long-lasting Graves disease. Sequencing libraries for TCR beta were prepared with iRepertoire HTBI primers and Arm-PCR of CDR3 regions. Each CDR3 protein gets one entry after TCRdb re-called the multiplex PCR reads with MiXCR. Here the sample spans a few hundred thousand distinct CDR3 sequences, 20% being singletons. Time point noted: newly diagnosed GD, antithyroid drugs for less than 3 months. Construction of the TCR library relied on RNA isolated from PBMCs. Sequences were derived from peripheral blood mononuclear cells (PBMCs), sampled at new diagnosis, from a patient treated with antithyroid drugs. Receptors originate from a female donor with Graves disease.

For this clonotype: The junction does not match germline at one end; this may be a read error. V gene TRBV19 combines with J gene TRBJ1-5; D is undetermined. CDR1 is LNHDA, CDR2 SQIVND, per germline (reference sequence). The CDR3 is made up of 13 amino acids. The CDR3 spells CASSVAGPGPRHF. Written as DNA, the CDR3 is TGTGCCAGTTCGGTTGCAGGACCTGGGCCCCGGCATTTT.

This chain joins TRBV11-2 and TRBJ2-3; TRBD2 aligns across 8 bases. Germline CDR1 and CDR2: SGHAT and FQNNGV. The CDR3 has 14 amino acids. V was pared by 4 bases and J by 4 bases, with 4 bases of the junction left unmatched. The CDR3 loop reads CASSSGTSADTQYF. DNA of the CDR3: TGTGCCAGCAGCTCCGGGACTAGTGCAGATACGCAGTATTTT.

V and J are TRBV28 and TRBJ2-1; 11 bases are shared with TRBD2. CDR1 is MDHEN, CDR2 SYDVKM, per germline. The CDR3 runs to 15 residues. Trimming at V came to 7 bases and at J to 6 bases, leaving 8 bases not matched to a gene. This CDR3 is CASIQTSGIFNEQFF. The CDR3 coding sequence is TGTGCCAGCATTCAGACTAGCGGGATTTTCAATGAGCAGTTCTTC.

The V and J genes are TRBV11-2 and TRBJ2-7; 13 nucleotides agree with TRBD2. V gave up 5 bases and J gave up 6 bases; unmatched junction bases: 4. This CDR3 comprises 14 residues. The germline gives CDR1 SGHAT, CDR2 FQNNGV. The CDR3: CASSRRLAGGEQYF. In DNA form, the CDR3 reads TGTGCCAGCAGCCGGAGACTAGCGGGGGGCGAGCAGTACTTC.

This clonotype showed up many times. The CDR3 DNA sequence: TGTGCCAGCAGCATCGGACCAGATTACGAGCAGTACTTC. This encodes CASSIGPDYEQYF. The V gene is TRBV12-3 or TRBV12-4, the J gene TRBJ2-7, with D hard to call. There are 13 residues in the CDR3. V was trimmed by 6 bases and J by 4 bases, leaving 13 bases between them.

The V gene is TRBV27, the J gene TRBJ1-6; D possibly corresponds to TRBD1 (5 bases). This CDR3 is built from 15 residues. CDR1 MNHEY and CDR2 SMNVEV come from the germline V gene (reference sequence). V lost 3 bases to trimming and J lost 8 bases, with 14 bases between them. CDR3 in DNA: TGTGCCAGCAGTTTTAGTTCAGGGCGGTATTCACCCCTCCACTTT. It encodes CASSFSSGRYSPLHF.

This clonotype showed up many times. This chain uses TRBV29-1 with TRBJ1-1; D remains unclear. V was cut by 7 bases and J by 1 base, with 10 bases left in between. Germline values: CDR1 SQVTM, CDR2 ANQGSEA. The CDR3 has 12 amino acids. The CDR3 bases are TGCAGCGCCCGACACCCGAACACTGAAGCTTTCTTT. It codes for CSARHPNTEAFF.

This clonotype was seen ten or more times. The chain has TRBV27 and TRBJ2-4, with D tentatively TRBD1 or TRBD2 (5 bases each). The V end lost 6 bases, the J end lost 8 bases, and 17 bases lay between the germline ends. CDR1 is MNHEY, CDR2 SMNVEV, per germline (reference sequence). This CDR3 is 14 amino acids long. CDR3 DNA: TGTGCCAGCAGCCCCAGTTGGCAGGGAGACATTCAGTACTTC. This translates into CASSPSWQGDIQYF.

This sequence joins TRBV10-3 and TRBJ2-2; 9 bases fit TRBD1. The length of the CDR3 is 15 residues. In germline, CDR1 is ENHRY, CDR2 SYGVKD. The V gene end was trimmed by 2 bases and the J gene end by 7 bases; junction bases not matched to a gene: 5. The CDR3 nucleotides read TGTGCCATCAGTGAGCGACAGGGGGAAGGCGGGGAGCTGTTTTTT. It is translated as CAISERQGEGGELFF.

The J gene is TRBJ2-5, the V gene TRBV10-1; D is unresolved. Germline V gene data show CDR1 as WNHNN and CDR2 as SYGVQD (reference sequence). The CDR3 is made up of 15 amino acids. V was clipped by 3 bases and J by 3 bases, with 14 bases between them. In DNA form, the CDR3 reads TGCGCCAGCAGTGATCGAAAGAAGCGAGAAGAGACCCAGTACTTC. It translates to CASSDRKKREETQYF.

This clonotype came up many times. The rearrangement links TRBV7-9 to TRBJ2-7, with TRBD2 as a possible D gene (5 bases). Germline V CDR1 and CDR2: SEHNR, FQNEAQ (reference sequence). The CDR3 sequence is 15 residues long. With 4 bases removed from V and 4 bases from J, the gap between germline ends came to 17 bases. The CDR3 DNA is TGTGCCAGCAGCTCCCCAGAGGGAGTCGGGTACGAGCAGTACTTC. It is translated as CASSSPEGVGYEQYF.

This clonotype was seen a handful of times. The chain links TRBV7-9 to TRBJ2-2; D unclear. This CDR3 spans 13 amino acids. Trimming removed 6 bases from V and 2 bases from J, with 7 bases in between. Per germline, CDR1 SEHNR and CDR2 FQNEAQ (reference sequence). DNA of the CDR3: TGTGCCAGCAGTGCATTTAACACCGGGGAGCTGTTTTTT. Encoded protein: CASSAFNTGELFF.